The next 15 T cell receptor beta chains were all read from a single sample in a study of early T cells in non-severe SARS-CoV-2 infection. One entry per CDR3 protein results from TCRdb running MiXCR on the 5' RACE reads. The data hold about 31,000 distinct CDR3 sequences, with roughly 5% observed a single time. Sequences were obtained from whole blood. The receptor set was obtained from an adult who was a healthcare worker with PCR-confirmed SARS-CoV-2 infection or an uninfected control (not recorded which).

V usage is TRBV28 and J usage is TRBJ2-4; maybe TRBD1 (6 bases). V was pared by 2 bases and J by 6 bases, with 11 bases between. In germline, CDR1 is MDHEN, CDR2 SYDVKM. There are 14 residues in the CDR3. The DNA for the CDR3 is TGTGCCAGCAGTTTAACAGGACAGAGAAACATTCAGTACTTC. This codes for CASSLTGQRNIQYF.

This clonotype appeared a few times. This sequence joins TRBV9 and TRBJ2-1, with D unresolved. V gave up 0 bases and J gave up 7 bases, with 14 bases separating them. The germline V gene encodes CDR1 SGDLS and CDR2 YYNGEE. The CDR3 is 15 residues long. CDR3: CASSVERVSPNEQFF. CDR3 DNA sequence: TGTGCCAGCAGCGTAGAGAGAGTTAGCCCGAATGAGCAGTTCTTC.

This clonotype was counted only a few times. The CDR3 loop is CASSEGETRGAFF. CDR3 nucleotides: TGTGCCAGCAGTGAAGGCGAGACTAGAGGGGCGTTCTTC. The V and J genes are TRBV2 and TRBJ2-1; TRBD2 is a possible D gene (6 bases). The V and J ends lost 1 base and 15 bases respectively, with 16 bases between them. The CDR3 totals 13 residues. Germline V gene lookup returns CDR1 SNHLY and CDR2 FYNNEI.

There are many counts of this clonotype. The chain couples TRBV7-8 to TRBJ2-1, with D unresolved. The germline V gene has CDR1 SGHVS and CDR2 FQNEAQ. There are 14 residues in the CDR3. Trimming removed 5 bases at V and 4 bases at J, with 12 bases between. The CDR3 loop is CASSLEGGYNEQFF. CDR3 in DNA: TGTGCCAGCAGCCTGGAAGGCGGTTACAATGAGCAGTTCTTC.

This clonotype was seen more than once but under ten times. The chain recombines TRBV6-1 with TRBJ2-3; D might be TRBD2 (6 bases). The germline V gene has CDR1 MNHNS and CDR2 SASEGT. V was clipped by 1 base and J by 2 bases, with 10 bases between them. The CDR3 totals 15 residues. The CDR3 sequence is CASSEGTTYTDTQYF. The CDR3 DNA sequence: TGTGCCAGCAGTGAAGGGACTACTTACACAGATACGCAGTATTTT.

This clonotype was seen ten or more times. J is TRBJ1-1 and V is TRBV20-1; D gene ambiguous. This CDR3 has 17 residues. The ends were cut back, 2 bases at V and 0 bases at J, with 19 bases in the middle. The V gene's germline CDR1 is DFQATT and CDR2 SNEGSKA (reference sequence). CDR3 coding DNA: TGCAGTGCTAGATTCGCGGCAGGCGACTTCATGAACACTGAAGCTTTCTTT. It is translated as CSARFAAGDFMNTEAFF.

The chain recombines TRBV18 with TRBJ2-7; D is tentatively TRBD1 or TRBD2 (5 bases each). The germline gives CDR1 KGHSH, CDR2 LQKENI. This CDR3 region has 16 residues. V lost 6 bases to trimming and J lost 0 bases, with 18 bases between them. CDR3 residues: CASSEEDGTSSYEQYF. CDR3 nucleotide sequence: TGTGCCAGCTCCGAGGAAGACGGGACCTCCTCCTACGAGCAGTACTTC.

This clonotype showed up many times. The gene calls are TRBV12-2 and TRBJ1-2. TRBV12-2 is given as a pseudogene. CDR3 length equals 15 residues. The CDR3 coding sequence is TGTGCAAGTCGCTTAGAGTATCCGGCTAACTATGGCTACACCTTC. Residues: CASRLEYPANYGYTF.

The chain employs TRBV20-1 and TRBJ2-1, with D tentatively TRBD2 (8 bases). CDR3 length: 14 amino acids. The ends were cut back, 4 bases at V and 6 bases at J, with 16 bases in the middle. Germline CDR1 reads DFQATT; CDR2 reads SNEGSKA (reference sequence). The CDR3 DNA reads TGCAGTGCTACCGGGACTAGGGGGCTCAATGAGCAGTTCTTC. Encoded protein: CSATGTRGLNEQFF.

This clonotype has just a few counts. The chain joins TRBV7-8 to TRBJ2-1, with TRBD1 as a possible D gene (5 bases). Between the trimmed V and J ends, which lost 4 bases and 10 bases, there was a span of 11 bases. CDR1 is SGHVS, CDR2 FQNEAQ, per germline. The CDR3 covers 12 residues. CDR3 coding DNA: TGTGCCAGCAGCTCAGGGCCGGAAGAGCAGTTCTTC. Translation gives CASSSGPEEQFF.

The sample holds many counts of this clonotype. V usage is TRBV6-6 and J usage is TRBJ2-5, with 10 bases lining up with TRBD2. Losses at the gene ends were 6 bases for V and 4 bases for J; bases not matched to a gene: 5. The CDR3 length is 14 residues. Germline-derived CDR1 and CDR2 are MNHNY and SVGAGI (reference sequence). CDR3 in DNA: TGTGCCAGCAGCACTAGCGGGATAGGAGAGACCCAGTACTTC. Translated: CASSTSGIGETQYF.

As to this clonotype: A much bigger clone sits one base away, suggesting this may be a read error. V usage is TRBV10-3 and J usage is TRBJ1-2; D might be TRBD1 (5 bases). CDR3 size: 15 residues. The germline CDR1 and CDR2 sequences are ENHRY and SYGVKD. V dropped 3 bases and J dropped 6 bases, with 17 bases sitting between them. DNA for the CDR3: TGTGCCATCAGTGACATAGGAGGGGCCGACGATGGCTACACCTTC. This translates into CAISDIGGADDGYTF.

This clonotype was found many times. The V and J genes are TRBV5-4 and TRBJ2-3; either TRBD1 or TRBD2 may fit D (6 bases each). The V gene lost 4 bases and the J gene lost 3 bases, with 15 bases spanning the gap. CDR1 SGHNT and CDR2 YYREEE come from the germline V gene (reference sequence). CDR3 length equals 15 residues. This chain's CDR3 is CASSLGGPETDTQYF. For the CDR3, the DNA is TGTGCCAGCAGCCTGGGGGGCCCGGAAACAGATACGCAGTATTTT.

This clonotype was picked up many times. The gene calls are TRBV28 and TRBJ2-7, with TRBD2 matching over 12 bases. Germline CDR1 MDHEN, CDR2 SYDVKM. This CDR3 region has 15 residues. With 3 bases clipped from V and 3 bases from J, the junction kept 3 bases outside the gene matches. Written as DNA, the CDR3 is TGTGCCAGCAGTTTGGTACTAGCGGGAGGCTACGAGCAGTACTTC. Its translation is CASSLVLAGGYEQYF. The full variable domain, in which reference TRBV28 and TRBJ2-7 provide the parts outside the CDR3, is DVKVTQSSRYLVKRTGEKVFLECVQDMDHENMFWYRQDPGLGLRLIYFSYDVKMKEKGDIPEGYSVSREKKERFSLILESASTNQTSMYLCASSLVLAGGYEQYFGPGTRLTVT.

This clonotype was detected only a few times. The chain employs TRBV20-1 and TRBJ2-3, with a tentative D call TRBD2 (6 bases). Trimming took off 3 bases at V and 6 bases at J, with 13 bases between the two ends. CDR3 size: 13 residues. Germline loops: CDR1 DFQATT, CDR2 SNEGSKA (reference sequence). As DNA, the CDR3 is TGCAGTGCTAGCGGGACTGCCCCGGATACGCAGTATTTT. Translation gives CSASGTAPDTQYF.